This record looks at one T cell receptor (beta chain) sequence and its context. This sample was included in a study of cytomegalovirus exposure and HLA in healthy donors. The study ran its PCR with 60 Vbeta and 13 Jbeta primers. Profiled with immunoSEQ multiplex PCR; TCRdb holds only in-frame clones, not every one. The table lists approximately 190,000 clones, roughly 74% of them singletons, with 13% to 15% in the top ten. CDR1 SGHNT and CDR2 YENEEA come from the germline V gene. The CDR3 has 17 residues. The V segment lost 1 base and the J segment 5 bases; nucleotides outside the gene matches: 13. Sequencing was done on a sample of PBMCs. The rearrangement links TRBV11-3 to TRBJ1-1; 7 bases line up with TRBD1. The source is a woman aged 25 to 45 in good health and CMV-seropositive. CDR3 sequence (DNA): TGTGCCAGCAGCTTAGTCATGGGACAGAGAAGAGGTACTGAAGCTTTCTTT. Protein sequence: CASSLVMGQRRGTEAFF.